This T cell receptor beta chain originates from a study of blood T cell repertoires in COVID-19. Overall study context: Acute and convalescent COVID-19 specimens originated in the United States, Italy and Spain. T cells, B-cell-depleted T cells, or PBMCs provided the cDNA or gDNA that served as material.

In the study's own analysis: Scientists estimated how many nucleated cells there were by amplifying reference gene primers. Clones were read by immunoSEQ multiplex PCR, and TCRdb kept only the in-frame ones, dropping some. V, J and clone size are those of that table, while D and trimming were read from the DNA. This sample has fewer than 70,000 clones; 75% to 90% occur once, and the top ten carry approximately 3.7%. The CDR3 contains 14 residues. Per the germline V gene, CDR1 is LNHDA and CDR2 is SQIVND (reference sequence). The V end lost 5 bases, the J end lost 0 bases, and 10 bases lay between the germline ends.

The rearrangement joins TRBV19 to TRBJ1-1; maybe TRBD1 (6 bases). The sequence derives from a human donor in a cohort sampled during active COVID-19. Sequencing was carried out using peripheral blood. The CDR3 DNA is TGTGCCAGTAGTGTCGGACAGATGAACACTGAAGCTTTCTTT. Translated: CASSVGQMNTEAFF.